The 32 T cell receptor beta chains given below trace back to one sample, sequenced in a study of T cell repertoires in aging, cancer and after chemotherapy. Amplification of TCR beta used genomic DNA extracted from peripheral blood. Multiplex touch-down PCR with TRB-A/B primers amplified rearranged V-D-J TRB sequences. MiXCR, run by TCRdb on the multiplex PCR reads, gives a single entry per CDR3 protein. Of about 3,100 distinct CDR3 sequences in the sample, 35% were seen once. Sample: blood. These receptors were obtained from a human donor with a solid tumor.

As to this clonotype: A much larger clone sits a single nucleotide away, making a read error possible. The chain employs TRBV27 and TRBJ2-1; D might be TRBD2 (5 bases). The length of the CDR3 is 15 residues. V lost 5 bases and J lost 5, with 16 bases in between. Germline CDR1 and CDR2: MNHEY and SMNVEV (reference sequence). CDR3 sequence: CASSLTLLGDNEQFF. The CDR3 bases are TGTGCCAGCAGTCTGACTTTACTAGGCGACAATGAGCAGTTCTTC.

The chain links TRBV24-1 to TRBJ2-1, with 12 bases that match TRBD2. This CDR3 has 15 residues. CDR1 and CDR2 (germline): KGHDR, SFDVKD. Germline trimming cut 4 bases from V and 8 bases from J; bases unmatched to any gene: 5. CDR3 sequence: CATSDRTSGAYEQFF. DNA of the CDR3: TGTGCCACCAGTGACAGGACTAGCGGGGCATATGAGCAGTTCTTC.

Concerning this clonotype: A junction end diverges from the germline sequence, so it may reflect a read error. This sequence joins TRBV20-1 and TRBJ2-3, with 13 bases matching TRBD2. Germline V lookup: CDR1 DFQATT, CDR2 SNEGSKA (reference sequence). The CDR3 length is 16 residues. CDR3 bases: TGCAGTGCTGATGGGACTAGCGGGGCTAGCACAGATACGCTGTATTTT. This sequence encodes CSADGTSGASTDTLYF.

In this sample, this clonotype turned up once. The chain is built from TRBV27 and TRBJ1-2, with 8 positions matching TRBD1. Trimming at V came to 4 bases and at J to 4 bases, leaving 11 bases not matched to a gene. The CDR3 extends over 16 amino acids. CDR1 is MNHEY and CDR2 is SMNVEV in the germline V gene (reference sequence). CDR3 DNA sequence: TGTGCCAGCAGTTCCGGACAGGGTGAAATTTTCTATGGCTACACCTTC. Encoded protein: CASSSGQGEIFYGYTF.

The chain carries TRBV20-1 and TRBJ1-1; D unclear. Germline V gene sequence: CDR1 DFQATT, CDR2 SNEGSKA (reference sequence). The V and J ends lost 6 bases and 4 bases respectively, with 15 bases between them. The CDR3 spans 13 residues. CDR3 residues: CSAPRWGGTEAFF. Here the CDR3 DNA reads TGCAGTGCCCCAAGGTGGGGTGGCACTGAAGCTTTCTTT.

J is TRBJ2-3 and V is TRBV4-2; D not certain. The CDR3 runs to 15 residues. Germline V gene lookup returns CDR1 LGHNA and CDR2 YNFKEQ. The V gene lost 3 bases and the J gene lost 2 bases, with 12 bases spanning the gap. The DNA of the CDR3 is TGTGCCAGCAGCCATTTTTTGGGCCTCACAGATACGCAGTATTTT. Translation: CASSHFLGLTDTQYF.

This clonotype is termed large. This chain joins TRBV29-1 and TRBJ2-3; 8 positions agree with TRBD1. The V gene end was trimmed by 4 bases and the J gene end by 0 bases; junction bases not matched to a gene: 6. The germline gives CDR1 SQVTM, CDR2 ANQGSEA. The CDR3 contains 15 residues. The CDR3 bases are TGCAGCGTTGCCGGGACAGGTGCTAGCACAGATACGCAGTATTTT. Translated, it gives CSVAGTGASTDTQYF.

The V call is TRBV12-3 or TRBV12-4, the J call TRBJ2-3, with D uncertain. CDR3 length: 16 amino acids. The germline V and J ends were trimmed by 0 bases and 1 base, with 11 bases remaining between them. CDR3 in amino acids: CASSLAGEDRTDTQYF. The CDR3 DNA reads as TGTGCCAGCAGTTTAGCGGGTGAGGACCGCACAGATACGCAGTATTTT.

This clonotype was counted between two and nine times. This chain joins TRBV7-2 and TRBJ2-3, with D possibly TRBD2 on 5 matching bases. The V end lost 5 bases, the J end lost 5 bases, and 20 bases lay between the germline ends. This CDR3 is 16 amino acids long. Per germline, CDR1 SGHTA and CDR2 FQGNSA. The CDR3 sequence: CASSGRSARRKDTQYF. The CDR3 DNA sequence: TGTGCCAGCAGCGGACGTAGCGCCCGTCGGAAAGATACGCAGTATTTT.

This rearrangement joins TRBV10-3 to TRBJ2-2; 7 positions match TRBD2. The V gene's germline CDR1 is ENHRY and CDR2 SYGVKD. This CDR3 spans 13 amino acids. V shed 10 bases and J 1 base; nucleotides not matched to a gene: 3. DNA for the CDR3: TGTGCCACTTCTAGCGGGAACACCGGGGAGCTGTTTTTT. Translated, it gives CATSSGNTGELFF.

This chain links TRBV6-2 or TRBV6-3 with TRBJ1-6, with 7 bases lining up with TRBD1. CDR1 is MNHEY, CDR2 SVGEGT, per germline. The CDR3 length is 14 residues. V was clipped by 4 bases and J by 7 bases; unmatched bases: 4. CDR3 DNA: TGTGCCAGCAGTTCCGGGACAGAAAATTCACCCCTCCACTTT. Translated: CASSSGTENSPLHF.

V usage is TRBV6-2 or TRBV6-3 and J usage is TRBJ1-1; D remains ambiguous. Germline CDR1 reads MNHEY; CDR2 reads SVGEGT. This CDR3 has 12 residues. CDR3 DNA: TGTGGGACGGGTGACATGAACACTGAAGCTTTCTTT. Translation: CGTGDMNTEAFF.

This clonotype showed up just a few times. The chain joins TRBV5-4 to TRBJ2-5; no clear D. This CDR3 has 14 amino acids. Trimming left V 0 bases short and J 5 bases short, with 11 bases between. CDR1 is SGHNT, CDR2 YYREEE, per germline (reference sequence). CDR3 in amino acids: CASSLEPSSETQYF. CDR3 in DNA: TGTGCCAGCAGCTTGGAGCCTAGTAGTGAGACCCAGTACTTC. Complete variable domain (other parts from reference TRBV5-4 and TRBJ2-5): ETGVTQSPTHLIKTRGQQVTLRCSSQSGHNTVSWYQQALGQGPQFIFQYYREEENGRGNFPPRFSGLQFPNYSSELNVNALELDDSALYLCASSLEPSSETQYFGPGTRLLVL.

The chain couples TRBV19 to TRBJ1-2, with D unclear. Trimming took 6 bases from V and 11 from J, leaving 19 bases between them. This CDR3 has 13 amino acids. CDR1 is LNHDA, CDR2 SQIVND, per germline (reference sequence). Here the CDR3 reads CASSNGKTRRYTF. The CDR3 DNA reads as TGTGCCAGTAGCAATGGCAAGACGAGGCGGTACACCTTC.

This clonotype was recorded a few times. V and J are TRBV6-6 and TRBJ1-4; 10 bases match TRBD1. The V gene end was trimmed by 5 bases and the J gene end by 6 bases; junction bases not matched to a gene: 12. CDR1 and CDR2 (germline): MNHNY, SVGAGI (reference sequence). The CDR3 is made up of 17 amino acids. In nucleotides, the CDR3 is TGTGCCAGCAGTCCCTCCGGGACAGGGGAAGATCATGAAAAACTGTTTTTT. Translation gives CASSPSGTGEDHEKLFF.

This clonotype was detected only a few times. V usage is TRBV6-2 or TRBV6-3 and J usage is TRBJ2-7, with D possibly TRBD2 on 5 matching bases. V was shortened by 4 bases and J by 3 bases, with 22 bases between the two germline ends. The CDR3 runs 17 residues. Germline V CDR1 and CDR2: MNHEY, SVGEGT. The CDR3 reads CASSSSSEVLVRYEQYF. CDR3 sequence (DNA): TGTGCCAGCAGTTCCTCGTCGGAGGTCCTCGTGCGCTACGAGCAGTACTTC.

This clonotype qualifies as large (0.1 to 1%). V and J are TRBV6-5 and TRBJ2-5; the D is unclear. The V gene's germline CDR1 is MNHEY and CDR2 SVGAGI. This CDR3 has 14 residues. V lost 5 bases and J lost 4, with 14 bases in between. The CDR3 region is CASSHDGLLETQYF. The CDR3 DNA follows: TGTGCCAGCAGTCACGATGGCCTCTTAGAGACCCAGTACTTC.

By share, this clonotype counts as large. The gene calls are TRBV29-1 and TRBJ2-1, with D possibly being TRBD2 (5 bases). The CDR3 consists of 11 residues. Looked up from germline, CDR1 is SQVTM and CDR2 is ANQGSEA. Trimming removed 7 bases at V and 10 bases at J, with 14 bases between. The DNA for the CDR3 is TGCAGCGGCGACCGGGGAAACGAGCAGTTCTTC. It specifies CSGDRGNEQFF.

The V call is TRBV4-3, the J call TRBJ2-3; 12 positions agree with TRBD2. The V segment lost 1 base and the J segment 5 bases; nucleotides outside the gene matches: 7. Germline CDR1 and CDR2: LGHNA and YSLEER. The CDR3 has 17 amino acids. The CDR3: CASSQVGLAGGVDTQYF. DNA for the CDR3: TGCGCCAGCAGCCAAGTCGGCCTAGCGGGAGGGGTAGATACGCAGTATTTT.

This chain links TRBV10-2 with TRBJ1-3, with 10 positions matching TRBD1. J gave up 4 bases and V 3 bases, and 3 bases lay outside the gene matches. Germline-derived CDR1 and CDR2 are WSHSY and SAAADI. The CDR3 runs to 15 residues. CDR3 sequence: CASSDLDRGGNTIYF. The CDR3 coding sequence is TGCGCCAGCAGTGACTTGGACAGGGGGGGAAACACCATATATTTT.

This clonotype was seen only a few times. This rearrangement joins TRBV6-4 to TRBJ2-2, with D possibly matching TRBD1 (6 bases). Trimming took 2 bases from V and 4 from J, leaving 17 bases between them. Looked up from germline, CDR1 is MRHNA and CDR2 is SNTAGT. The length of the CDR3 is 17 residues. The CDR3 region is CASSDTSQGTITGELFF. CDR3 nucleotides: TGTGCCAGCAGTGACACTTCACAGGGCACGATCACCGGGGAGCTGTTTTTT.

This clonotype is medium-sized by share. V and J are TRBV6-5 and TRBJ1-2; 10 bases map to TRBD1. Germline trimming cut 4 bases from V and 12 bases from J; bases unmatched to any gene: 5. Germline assignment: CDR1 MNHEY and CDR2 SVGAGI. This CDR3 comprises 12 residues. The CDR3 reads CASSSSGTGDTF. CDR3 nucleotide sequence: TGTGCCAGCAGTTCCTCCGGGACAGGGGACACCTTC.

This chain links TRBV7-9 with TRBJ1-6; 10 nucleotides match TRBD1. Germline V gene lookup returns CDR1 SEHNR and CDR2 FQNEAQ (reference sequence). Losses at the gene ends were 7 bases for V and 8 bases for J; bases not matched to a gene: 14. The CDR3 has 17 amino acids. The CDR3 here is CASTFLPTGTGDSPLHF. The DNA of the CDR3 is TGTGCCAGCACTTTCTTACCAACCGGGACAGGGGATTCACCCCTCCACTTT.

This clonotype was observed a handful of times. The V gene is TRBV5-4, the J gene TRBJ2-5; TRBD1 or TRBD2 may be the D gene (5 bases each). V lost 0 bases to trimming and J lost 5 bases, with 8 bases between them. The CDR3 contains 13 residues. Germline lookup yields CDR1 SGHNT and CDR2 YYREEE (reference sequence). In DNA, the CDR3 is TGTGCCAGCAGCTTGGGTTGGGGGGAGACCCAGTACTTC. Translated, it gives CASSLGWGETQYF.

This clonotype is labeled medium-sized (0.01 to 0.1%). The chain joins TRBV6-5 to TRBJ2-3; D might be TRBD1 (6 bases). Germline V gives CDR1 MNHEY, CDR2 SVGAGI. Trimming pared 7 bases from V and 4 bases from J, leaving 15 bases between. The CDR3 loop spans 14 amino acids. The CDR3 loop reads CASTELGGADTQYF. Here the CDR3 DNA reads TGTGCCAGCACCGAACTAGGGGGTGCAGATACGCAGTATTTT.

Comment on this clonotype: As the CDR3 is not closed by the conserved phenylalanine or tryptophan, this likely results from a read error. CDR3 sequence: CASSLELEETQYL. The CDR3 coding sequence is TGTGCCAGCAGCTTGGAACTAGAAGAGACCCAGTACTTA. The rearrangement joins TRBV5-4 to TRBJ2-5, with D perhaps matching TRBD2 (5 bases). Germline V CDR1 and CDR2: SGHNT, YYREEE (reference sequence). The CDR3 has 13 residues. V was trimmed by 0 bases and J by 3 bases, leaving 6 bases between them.

This chain links TRBV7-6 with TRBJ2-7; 9 bases line up with TRBD1. Germline CDR1 SGHVS, CDR2 FNYEAQ. This CDR3 has 15 residues. Trimming took 5 bases from V and 7 from J; bases not matched to a gene: 12. The DNA for the CDR3 is TGTGCCAGCAGCAGAGGACAGGGGCCCCTGAGGGAGCAGTACTTC. Its translation: CASSRGQGPLREQYF.

As to this clonotype: Sequence at one end of the junction differs from germline and may be a read error. The rearrangement joins TRBV7-9 to TRBJ2-7, with 10 bases matching TRBD2. The germline CDR1 and CDR2 sequences are SEHNR and FQNEAQ (reference sequence). This CDR3 is built from 13 residues. CDR3 sequence: CASSASGSPGSDF. The CDR3 DNA is TGTGCCAGCAGCGCTAGCGGGAGCCCCGGGTCTGACTTC.

The chain recombines TRBV18 with TRBJ1-1; no clear D gene. Germline loops: CDR1 KGHSH, CDR2 LQKENI. This CDR3 is built from 13 residues. The germline V and J ends were trimmed by 3 bases and 5 bases, with 10 bases remaining between them. The CDR3 protein is CASSPSKGTEAFF. The CDR3, as DNA: TGTGCCAGCTCACCCTCTAAGGGAACTGAAGCTTTCTTT.

This clonotype showed up just a few times. The chain uses TRBV19 and TRBJ1-1; D remains unclear. CDR1 and CDR2 from the germline V gene are LNHDA and SQIVND (reference sequence). Trimming cost V 4 bases and J 6 bases, with 18 bases left between them. This CDR3 region has 15 residues. CDR3 sequence (DNA): TGTGCCAGTAGTACCGGGAGAGGCCCACAAGCTGAAGCTTTCTTT. It encodes CASSTGRGPQAEAFF.

In its sample, this clonotype was seen a few times. V is TRBV20-1 and J is TRBJ1-2; 7 bases line up with TRBD1. CDR1 and CDR2 from the germline V gene are DFQATT and SNEGSKA (reference sequence). With 8 bases clipped from V and 3 bases from J, the junction kept 9 bases outside the gene matches. The CDR3 extends over 13 amino acids. The CDR3 bases are TGCAGTCCGAGGGCAGGGGGAGACTATGGCTACACCTTC. As protein: CSPRAGGDYGYTF.

The table lists this clonotype with a few counts. The chain has TRBV12-3 or TRBV12-4 and TRBJ1-2; the D is unclear. The CDR3 contains 14 residues. V was shortened by 2 bases and J by 3 bases, with 10 bases between the two germline ends. The CDR3 DNA follows: TGTGCCAGCAGTTTACCCCCTGGAGACTATGGCTACACCTTC. It codes for CASSLPPGDYGYTF.